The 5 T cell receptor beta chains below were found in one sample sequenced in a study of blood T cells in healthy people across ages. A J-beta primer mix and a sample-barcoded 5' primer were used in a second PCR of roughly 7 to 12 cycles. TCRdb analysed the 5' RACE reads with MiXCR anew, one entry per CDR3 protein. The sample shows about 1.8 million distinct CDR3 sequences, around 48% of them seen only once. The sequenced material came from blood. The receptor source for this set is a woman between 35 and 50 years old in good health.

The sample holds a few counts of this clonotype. CDR3 nucleotides: TGTGCCAGCGGACCCGGGGGTGATACGCAGTATTTT. It codes for CASGPGGDTQYF. This chain uses TRBV12-3 or TRBV12-4 with TRBJ2-3, with D possibly matching TRBD2 (6 bases). The CDR3 totals 12 residues. V lost 8 bases to trimming and J lost 6 bases, with 12 bases between them.

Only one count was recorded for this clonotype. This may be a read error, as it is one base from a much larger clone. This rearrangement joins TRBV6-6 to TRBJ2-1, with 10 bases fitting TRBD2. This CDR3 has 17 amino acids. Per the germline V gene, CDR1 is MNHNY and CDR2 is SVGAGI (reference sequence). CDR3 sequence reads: CASSYGSGGSSYDEQFF. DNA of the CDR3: TGTGCCAGCAGTTATGGTAGCGGGGGGAGCTCCTACGATGAGCAGTTCTTC.

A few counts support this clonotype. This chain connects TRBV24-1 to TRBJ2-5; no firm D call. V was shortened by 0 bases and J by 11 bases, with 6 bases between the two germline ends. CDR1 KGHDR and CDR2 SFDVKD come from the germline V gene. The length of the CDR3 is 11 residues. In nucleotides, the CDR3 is TGTGCCACCAGTGATTTGCAGGATCAGTACTTC. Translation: CATSDLQDQYF.

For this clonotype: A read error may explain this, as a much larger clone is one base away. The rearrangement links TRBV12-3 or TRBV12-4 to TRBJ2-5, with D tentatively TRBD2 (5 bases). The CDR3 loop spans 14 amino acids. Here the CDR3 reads CASSLDGKQETRYF. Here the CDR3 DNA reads TGTGCCAGCAGTTTAGACGGGAAGCAAGAGACCCGGTACTTC.

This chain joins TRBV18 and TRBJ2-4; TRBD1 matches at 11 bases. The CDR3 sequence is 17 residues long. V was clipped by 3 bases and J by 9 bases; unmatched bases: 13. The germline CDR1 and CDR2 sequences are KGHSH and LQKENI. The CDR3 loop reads CASSPPGQGASSGIQYF. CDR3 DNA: TGTGCCAGCTCACCTCCCGGACAGGGGGCTTCGTCAGGCATTCAGTACTTC.